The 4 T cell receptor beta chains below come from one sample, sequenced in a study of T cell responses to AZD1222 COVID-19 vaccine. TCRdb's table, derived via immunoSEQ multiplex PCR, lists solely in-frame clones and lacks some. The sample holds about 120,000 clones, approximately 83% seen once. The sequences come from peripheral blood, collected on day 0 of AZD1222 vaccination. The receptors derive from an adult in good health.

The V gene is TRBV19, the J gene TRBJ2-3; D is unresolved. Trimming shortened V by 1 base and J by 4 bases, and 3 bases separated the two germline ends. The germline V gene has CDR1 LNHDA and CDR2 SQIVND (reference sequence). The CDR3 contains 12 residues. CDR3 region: CASSIVPDTQYF. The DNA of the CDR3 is TGTGCCAGTAGTATAGTACCAGATACGCAGTATTTT.

CDR3: CASTPFSGETQYF. The CDR3 nucleotides read TGTGCCAGCACTCCCTTCAGCGGAGAGACCCAGTACTTC. The chain uses TRBV5-6 and TRBJ2-5; D is perhaps TRBD2 (5 bases). Germline V gene lookup returns CDR1 SGHDT and CDR2 YYEEEE. V was cut by 6 bases and J by 4 bases, with 13 bases left in between. This CDR3 region has 13 residues.

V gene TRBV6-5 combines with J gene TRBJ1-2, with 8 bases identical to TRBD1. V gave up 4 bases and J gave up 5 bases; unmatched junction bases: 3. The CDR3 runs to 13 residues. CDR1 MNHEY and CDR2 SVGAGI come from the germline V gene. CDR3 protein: CASSSRQGYGYTF. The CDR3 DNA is TGTGCCAGCAGTTCTAGACAGGGGTATGGCTACACCTTC.

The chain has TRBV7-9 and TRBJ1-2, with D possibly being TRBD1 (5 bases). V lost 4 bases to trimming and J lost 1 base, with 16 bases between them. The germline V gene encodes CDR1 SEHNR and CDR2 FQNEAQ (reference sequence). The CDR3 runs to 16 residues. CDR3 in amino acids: CASSSIAAGINYGYTF. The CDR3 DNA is TGTGCCAGCAGCTCCATCGCGGCAGGGATTAACTATGGCTACACCTTC.